This T cell receptor (beta chain) was sequenced for a study of PD-1 blockade in mismatch repair-deficient tumors. General study points: Tumor-resident clones, often undetectable pretreatment in blood, expanded then contracted after pembrolizumab.

The repertoire was sequenced with immunoSEQ multiplex PCR; TCRdb's copy has only in-frame clones and lacks some. The table lists 40,000 or so clones, approximately 88% of them singletons. This clone has only a few counts. No antigen is known for it. TCR sequencing covered a few patients who responded to pembrolizumab. This clonotype was obtained from an adult with mismatch repair-deficient cancer. The sample was PBMCs, taken 38 weeks after starting pembrolizumab.

In DNA, the CDR3 is TGTGCCAGCAGCTTCGGGACAACTAGCAATCAGCCCCAGCATTTT. This encodes CASSFGTTSNQPQHF. This chain connects TRBV7-2 to TRBJ1-5; tentative D call: TRBD1 (6 bases). Germline lookup yields CDR1 SGHTA and CDR2 FQGNSA. CDR3 length equals 15 residues. V was pared by 3 bases and J by 0 bases, with 9 bases between. The complete variable domain, with remaining parts taken from reference TRBV7-2 and TRBJ1-5, reads GAGVSQSPSNKVTEKGKDVELRCDPISGHTALYWYRQSLGQGLEFLIYFQGNSAPDKSGLPSDRFSAERTGGSVSTLTIQRTQQEDSAVYLCASSFGTTSNQPQHFGDGTRLSIL.